This T cell receptor beta chain was observed in a study of blood T cell repertoires in COVID-19 (dated by TCRdb to the early 2020s). Notes on the research overall: Collaborator samples came from the United States, Italy and Spain and covered acute and convalescent phases of COVID-19. Sample metadata almost always included a de-identified subject ID, COVID-19 status, age in years and sex. The prospective study material was composed of cDNA or gDNA derived from T cells, B-cell-depleted T cells, or PBMCs. The samples were drawn from the first 160 participants of the ongoing ImmuneRACE study and from about 1,200 subjects provided by 6 global collaborators. A freely available public database, intended as a resource for researchers studying the immune response to SARS-CoV-2, is where the repertoires were released. Where available, HLA class I and class II types were taken from metadata supplied by the sample provider and were not determined by assay-based typing. The dataset comprised deeply sampled blood TCRbeta repertoires from subjects exposed to, actively infected with, or recovered from COVID-19. Study-level results and caveats: Clinical and demographic metadata were provided uncurated, with the amount varying by source and participant.

The germline V gene (reference sequence) sets CDR1 to MNHEY and CDR2 to SMNVEV. The trim is 2 bases for V and 4 bases for J, with a gap of 14 bases between the germline ends. CDR3 length: 15 amino acids, cysteine to phenylalanine. Only the CDR3 DNA stays, 45 bases, in frame from base 1. TCRbeta CDR3 regions were amplified from genomic DNA using the immunoSEQ Assay, a bias-controlled multiplex PCR. Under the source paper's analysis protocol: Nucleated cell counts per sample were estimated from amplification of reference gene primers within the assay. To quantify the absolute abundance of each unique TCRbeta CDR3 rearrangement, sequence reads were collapsed and filtered. For each sample, productive Simpson clonality was calculated by taking the square root of Simpson's diversity index across productive rearrangements. TCRdb carries this immuneACCESS record with in-frame sequences only. Its versions omit some clonotypes, under half of them owing to an unresolved V gene in the studies checked, with the rest unexplained. That table is the source of V, J and clone size, and D and trimming were worked out from the DNA. Within this sample are about 140,000 clones, with around 86% of them counted one time only. Of the sample, roughly 4% is held by the ten largest clones.

In this sample, this clone turned up once. Its antigen remains unidentified. No much larger clone exists at a distance of one base, and base qualities are not known. Whole blood was collected in K2EDTA tubes by collaborating institutions according to the institutions' own protocols. For TCRbeta analysis, collaborator samples were shipped as frozen whole blood, as isolated PBMCs, or as DNA extracted from either sample type. The material sequenced was peripheral blood. The chain uses TRBV27 and TRBJ2-5, with the D gene call left open. The TCR was taken from a woman of 80 years or more with acute or convalescent COVID-19. The CDR3 here reads CASSLNGWSGETQYF. The base sequence is TGTGCCAGCAGTTTAAATGGGTGGAGTGGAGAGACCCAGTACTTC.